Below, 5 T cell receptor beta chains from the same sample are listed, as sequenced in a study of beta chain features in type 1 diabetes. The investigators reverse transcribed all of the isolated RNA, so they sequenced expressed TCRB transcripts. Measured with immunoSEQ multiplex PCR; TCRdb has only the in-frame clones, and not every one. The sample records approximately 170,000 clones, approximately 8.4% being singletons. Points from the study as a whole: Shortening that was moderate but significant affected the TCRB CDR3s of Type 1 diabetes patients in all four CD4+ subsets.

No cognate antigen is known for these TCRs. The sequencing sample was made of central memory CD4+ T cells from blood. The receptor set was obtained from a man younger than 35 with type 1 diabetes.

This clone was seen only a few times. This sequence joins TRBV11-2 and TRBJ2-1; weak D call: TRBD2 (5 bases). The CDR3 is made up of 19 amino acids. Per the germline V gene, CDR1 is SGHAT and CDR2 is FQNNGV. V was clipped by 1 base and J by 0 bases, with 19 bases between them. The CDR3 DNA sequence: TGTGCCAGCAGCTTAGGATTGGGATCCGGCGGGCACTCCTACAATGAGCAGTTCTTC. It encodes CASSLGLGSGGHSYNEQFF.

This clone appeared a few times. This chain joins TRBV29-1 and TRBJ2-3; no reliable D call. CDR1 and CDR2 (germline): SQVTM, ANQGSEA. V was cut by 3 bases and J by 10 bases, with 8 bases left in between. The CDR3 consists of 10 residues. The CDR3 DNA follows: TGCAGCGTTGATGAGGCGCCGCAGTATTTT. Its protein is CSVDEAPQYF.

This clone was detected a few times. This chain uses TRBV2 with TRBJ1-1; D might be TRBD1 (6 bases). The germline V gene has CDR1 SNHLY and CDR2 FYNNEI. The CDR3 length is 13 residues. V lost 6 bases to trimming and J lost 5 bases, with 13 bases between them. The CDR3 sequence is CASSQQGRTEAFF. The CDR3, as DNA: TGTGCCAGCAGCCAACAGGGCCGGACTGAAGCTTTCTTT.

Worth noting for this clone: A much larger clone lies one base from this, so it may be a read error. This chain connects TRBV5-6 to TRBJ2-5; the D is unclear. The DNA end lines up better with TRBJ2-7; the J call may be wrong. CDR3 length: 11 residues. Germline V lookup: CDR1 SGHDT, CDR2 YYEEEE. CDR3 loop: CASSFSYEQYF. CDR3 sequence (DNA): TGTGCCAGCAGCTTCTCCTACGAGCAGTACTTC.

This clone was observed a handful of times. The chain is built from TRBV10-3 and TRBJ1-1, with 12 nucleotides matching TRBD1. Germline assignment: CDR1 ENHRY and CDR2 SYGVKD. J gave up 1 base and V 8 bases, and 17 bases lay outside the gene matches. This CDR3 comprises 19 residues. CDR3 region: CAIASGTGGGGQGNTEAFF. For the CDR3, the DNA is TGTGCCATCGCCTCCGGGACAGGGGGCGGTGGACAAGGGAACACTGAAGCTTTCTTT.